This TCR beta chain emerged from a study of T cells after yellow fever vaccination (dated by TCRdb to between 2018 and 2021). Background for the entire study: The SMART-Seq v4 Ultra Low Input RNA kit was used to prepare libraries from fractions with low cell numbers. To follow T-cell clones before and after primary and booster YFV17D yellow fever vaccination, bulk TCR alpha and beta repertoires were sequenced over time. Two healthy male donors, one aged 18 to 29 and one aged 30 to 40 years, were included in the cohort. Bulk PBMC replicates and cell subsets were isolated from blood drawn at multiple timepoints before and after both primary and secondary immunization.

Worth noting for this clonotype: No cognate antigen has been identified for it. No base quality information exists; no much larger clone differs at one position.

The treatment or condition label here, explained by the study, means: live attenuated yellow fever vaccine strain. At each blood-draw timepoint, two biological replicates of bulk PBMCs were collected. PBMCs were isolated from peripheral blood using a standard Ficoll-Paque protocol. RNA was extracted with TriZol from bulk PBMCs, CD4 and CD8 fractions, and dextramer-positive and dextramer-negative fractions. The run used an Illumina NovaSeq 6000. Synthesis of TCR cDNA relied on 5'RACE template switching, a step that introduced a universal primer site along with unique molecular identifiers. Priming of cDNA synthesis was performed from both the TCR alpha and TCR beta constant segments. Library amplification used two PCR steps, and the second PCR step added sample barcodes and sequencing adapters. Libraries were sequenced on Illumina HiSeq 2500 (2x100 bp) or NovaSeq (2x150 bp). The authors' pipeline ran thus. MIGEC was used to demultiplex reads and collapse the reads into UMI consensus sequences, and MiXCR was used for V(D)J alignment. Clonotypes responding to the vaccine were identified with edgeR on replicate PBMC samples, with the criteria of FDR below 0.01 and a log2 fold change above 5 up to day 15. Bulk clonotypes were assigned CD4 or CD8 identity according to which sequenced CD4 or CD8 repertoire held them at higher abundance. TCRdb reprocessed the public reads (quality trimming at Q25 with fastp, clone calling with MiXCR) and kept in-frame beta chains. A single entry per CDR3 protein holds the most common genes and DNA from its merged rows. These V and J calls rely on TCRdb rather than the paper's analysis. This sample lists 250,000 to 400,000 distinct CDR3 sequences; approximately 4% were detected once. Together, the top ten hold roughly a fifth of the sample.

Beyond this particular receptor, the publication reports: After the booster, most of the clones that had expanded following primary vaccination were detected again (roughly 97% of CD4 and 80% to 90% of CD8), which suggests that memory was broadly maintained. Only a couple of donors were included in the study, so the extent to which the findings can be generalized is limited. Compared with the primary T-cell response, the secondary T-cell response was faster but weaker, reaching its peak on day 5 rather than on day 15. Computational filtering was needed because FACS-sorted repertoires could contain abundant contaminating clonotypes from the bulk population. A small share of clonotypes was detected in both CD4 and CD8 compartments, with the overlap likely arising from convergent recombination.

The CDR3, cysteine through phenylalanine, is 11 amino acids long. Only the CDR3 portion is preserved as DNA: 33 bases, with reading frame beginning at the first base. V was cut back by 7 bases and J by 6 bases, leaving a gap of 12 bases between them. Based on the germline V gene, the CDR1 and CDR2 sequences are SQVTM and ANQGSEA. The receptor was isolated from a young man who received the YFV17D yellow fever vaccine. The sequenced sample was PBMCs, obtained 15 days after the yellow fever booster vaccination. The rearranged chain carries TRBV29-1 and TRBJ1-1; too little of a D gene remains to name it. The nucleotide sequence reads TGCAGCGGTCGGAGGGCGGCTGAAGCTTTCTTT. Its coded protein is CSGRRAAEAFF.